These 10 T cell receptor beta chains share one sample of origin, sequenced in a study of tumor and adjacent non-tumor tissue in lung cancer. Three rounds of nested PCR, following a modified ARM-PCR protocol, produced the TCRbeta library. TCRdb ran MiXCR on the multiplex PCR reads and lists one entry per CDR3 protein. This table holds approximately 110,000 distinct CDR3 sequences, 60% to 80% found once. The template was RNA from unsorted bulk tissue. The sample comprised lung tumor tissue. The origin of the receptors is an older woman with non-small cell lung cancer.

As regards this clonotype: A much larger clone sits a single nucleotide away, making a read error possible. Here the CDR3 DNA reads TGTGCCAGGAGCTTAACAACAGAGCAGTACTTC. Translated: CARSLTTEQYF. The genes are TRBV6-6 and TRBJ2-7; D gene uncertain. There are 11 residues in the CDR3. The germline V gene encodes CDR1 MNHNY and CDR2 SVGAGI (reference sequence). Trimming pared 9 bases from V and 7 bases from J, leaving 13 bases between.

Note on this clonotype: With a much larger clone just one base away, this may be a read error. This chain links TRBV6-2 or TRBV6-3 with TRBJ2-3; D is unclear. The CDR3 is 13 residues long. Germline CDR1 MNHEY, CDR2 SVGEGT. The CDR3 nucleotides read TGTGCCAGCAGCTCACCCAACACAGATAGGCAGTATTTT. It yields the protein CASSSPNTDRQYF.

As concerns this clonotype: Since a much larger clone is just one base distant, this may be a read error. The rearrangement uses TRBV5-4 and TRBJ2-1; 8 nucleotides align to TRBD1. In germline, CDR1 is SGHNT, CDR2 YYREEE (reference sequence). The CDR3 is made up of 15 amino acids. The CDR3 DNA follows: TGTGTCAGCAGTGTCGGACAGGGAATCTACAATGAGCAGTTCTTC. Its protein product is CVSSVGQGIYNEQFF.

A remark on this clonotype: A read error may produce the germline difference seen at one junction end. The rearrangement links TRBV11-3 to TRBJ2-3, with a weak D call TRBD2 (6 bases). The CDR3 covers 15 residues. CDR1 and CDR2 from the germline V gene are SGHNT and YENEEA. The CDR3, as DNA: TGTGCCAGCAGCGCCGCCGGCCAGGGAGGTCATACGCGGTATTTT. Translated: CASSAAGQGGHTRYF.

Details on this clonotype: A read error is possible here, since a much larger clone lies one base away. The chain combines TRBV14 with TRBJ2-4, with D perhaps matching TRBD1 or TRBD2 (8 bases each). CDR3 size: 19 residues. Germline assignment: CDR1 SGHDN and CDR2 FVKESK. For the CDR3, the DNA is TGTGCCAGCAGCCAAGAATCACGGGGGGGCCAGGGGGCCAAAAACATTCATTACTTC. Translated, it gives CASSQESRGGQGAKNIHYF.

The chain links TRBV30 to TRBJ2-3; D is tentatively TRBD1 or TRBD2 (6 bases each). CDR1 is GTSNPN, CDR2 SVGIG, per germline (reference sequence). CDR3 length: 15 residues. With 0 bases removed from V and 5 bases from J, the gap between germline ends came to 15 bases. This chain's CDR3 is CAWSVGGGGGDTQYF. The CDR3 DNA is TGTGCCTGGAGTGTTGGTGGAGGGGGTGGAGATACGCAGTATTTT.

This clonotype was counted only a few times. The junction and the germline gene differ at one end; a read error may be behind it. This CDR3 reads CASSAPLEYEQYF. In DNA, the CDR3 is TGTGCTAGCAGCGCGCCCTTAGAGTACGAGCAGTACTTC. The J gene is TRBJ2-7, the V gene TRBV13; D call uncertain. The CDR3 is 13 amino acids. Germline CDR1 PRHDT, CDR2 FYEKMQ (reference sequence).

As regards this clonotype: Lacking the conserved final phenylalanine or tryptophan, this CDR3 likely reflects a read error. It is unclear where the CDR3 begins or ends on the DNA, so no DNA is shown, and the CDR3 is as TCRdb lists it. The CDR3 protein is CANSSPTGTGIVGERYL. The V and J genes are TRBV11-3 and TRBJ2-7; the table's D call of TRBD1 was not tested on the DNA. The CDR3 is made up of 17 amino acids, end residues included. Germline CDR1 and CDR2: SGHNT and YENEEA.

Worth noting for this clonotype: The CDR3 does not end in the conserved phenylalanine or tryptophan, so this is likely a read error. The chain uses TRBV4-3 and TRBJ2-6; D tentatively reads TRBD1 or TRBD2 (5 bases each). This CDR3 is built from 16 residues. Germline V gives CDR1 LGHNA, CDR2 YSLEER. CDR3 sequence: CANSTGLSSGANVLTI. CDR3 bases: TGCGCCAACAGCACGGGGCTAAGTTCTGGGGCCAACGTCCTGACTATC.

For this clonotype: One base away lies a much larger clone, so this may be a sequencing read error. This chain joins TRBV12-3 or TRBV12-4 and TRBJ1-1; tentatively, D is TRBD1 (6 bases). Trimming cost V 2 bases and J 4 bases, with 11 bases left between them. The CDR3 spans 14 residues. The CDR3 region is CASSLRGGVTEAFF. In DNA, the CDR3 is TGTGCCAGCAGTTTAAGAGGGGGTGTCACTGAAGCTTTCTTT.